Presented here are 4 T cell receptor beta chains from one specimen sequenced in a study of regulatory T cells in long-lasting Graves disease (dated by TCRdb to about 2021). Explained via the paper, the time point label denotes: newly diagnosed GD, antithyroid drugs for less than 3 months. RNA was extracted from PBMCs in TRIzol for both TCR sequencing and RNA sequencing. The method was multiplex PCR. Instrument used: Illumina HiSeq 4000. To build TCR beta libraries, CDR3 regions were amplified by Arm-PCR using iRepertoire HTBI primers. Using fastp trimming at Q25 and MiXCR clonotype assembly, TCRdb reanalyzed the public sequencing data and kept in-frame beta chains. Rows with a matching CDR3 protein are joined into one entry that keeps the most common DNA and genes. The sample includes over 400,000 distinct CDR3 sequences, with 13% to 15% observed a single time. The ten largest account for 17% of the sample.

These same data were also listed under a study on T cells in Graves' hyperthyroidism and ophthalmopathy.

The sample was peripheral blood mononuclear cells (PBMCs), taken at new diagnosis, from a patient treated with antithyroid drugs. Every receptor here comes from a woman aged 45-59 years with Graves disease. Donor details come from another sample of the same person, matched by shared clones.

In this sample, this clonotype turned up a few times. CDR3 bases: TGTGCCAGTAGCCCCGGACATATTTTCTACGAGCAGTACTTC. Residues: CASSPGHIFYEQYF. The chain couples TRBV19 to TRBJ2-7; D may be TRBD1 (5 bases). CDR3 length equals 14 residues. Germline V gene lookup returns CDR1 LNHDA and CDR2 SQIVND (reference sequence). V gave up 6 bases and J gave up 3 bases, with 15 bases separating them. Supplemented by reference TRBV19 and TRBJ2-7, the full variable domain reads DGGITQSPKYLFRKEGQNVTLSCEQNLNHDAMYWYRQDPGQGLRLIYYSQIVNDFQKGDIAEGYSVSREKKESFPLTVTSAQKNPTAFYLCASSPGHIFYEQYFGPGTRLTVT.

This clonotype came up a few times. The genes are TRBV9 and TRBJ2-2, with 7 nucleotides matching TRBD1. The CDR3 has 18 residues. Trimming took 0 bases from V and 0 from J; bases not matched to a gene: 8. Germline values: CDR1 SGDLS, CDR2 YYNGEE. CDR3 loop: CASSVGERQGANTGELFF. CDR3 bases: TGTGCCAGCAGCGTAGGGGAGAGGCAGGGGGCGAACACCGGGGAGCTGTTTTTT.

The sample holds many counts of this clonotype. The CDR3 bases are TGTGCCATCAGTTTTGGACAGGCGAACACCGGGGAGCTGTTTTTT. This translates into CAISFGQANTGELFF. The chain joins TRBV10-3 to TRBJ2-2; 7 bases are shared with TRBD1. Germline trimming cut 5 bases from V and 0 bases from J; bases unmatched to any gene: 3. Germline lookup yields CDR1 ENHRY and CDR2 SYGVKD. The CDR3 totals 15 residues.

This clonotype was recorded many times. The chain recombines TRBV30 with TRBJ2-2; the D is unclear. The CDR3 runs 10 residues. The germline CDR1 and CDR2 sequences are GTSNPN and SVGIG (reference sequence). Trimming took 4 bases from V and 6 from J, leaving 3 bases between them. Written as DNA, the CDR3 is TGTGCCTGGAAGGCCGGGGAGCTGTTTTTT. This codes for CAWKAGELFF.